These 12 T cell receptor beta chains were sequenced from one sample in a study of shared clonotypes between healthy human individuals. Here immunoSEQ multiplex PCR was the method, and the copy in TCRdb shows in-frame clones only, minus some. This table has 780,000 or so clones, just under 75% appearing once. Sequencing was carried out using memory CD4+ T cells sorted from blood. This sample's subset: CD45RA-negative fraction. These receptors were collected from a woman aged 25 to 39 in good health.

The chain carries TRBV11-2 and TRBJ2-7, with 8 bases matching TRBD1. Germline loops: CDR1 SGHAT, CDR2 FQNNGV. CDR3 length: 15 amino acids. J lost 1 base, V lost 1 base, and 3 bases had no gene match. CDR3 sequence reads: CASSLGRDRSYEQYF. The DNA for the CDR3 is TGTGCCAGCAGCTTAGGACGGGACAGGTCCTACGAGCAGTACTTC.

V gene TRBV15 combines with J gene TRBJ1-5; 8 nucleotides agree with TRBD1. Germline V lookup: CDR1 LNHNV, CDR2 YYDKDF (reference sequence). The CDR3 has 18 amino acids. V trimming: 3 bases; J trimming: 0 bases; junction bases outside the gene matches: 10. CDR3 in DNA: TGTGCCACCAGCAGCGGACAGGGAAACGCATATAGCAATCAGCCCCAGCATTTT. As protein: CATSSGQGNAYSNQPQHF. Together with reference TRBV15 and TRBJ1-5, the CDR3 gives the full variable domain: DAMVIQNPRYQVTQFGKPVTLSCSQTLNHNVMYWYQQKSSQAPKLLFHYYDKDFNNEADTPDNFQSRRPNTSFCFLDIRSPGLGDTAMYLCATSSGQGNAYSNQPQHFGDGTRLSIL.

V is TRBV18 and J is TRBJ2-1; unclear D gene. CDR3 length equals 15 residues. In germline, CDR1 is KGHSH, CDR2 LQKENI. V gave up 0 bases and J gave up 5 bases, with 11 bases separating them. This chain's CDR3 is CASSPPAAVDNEQFF. The CDR3 DNA is TGTGCCAGCTCACCACCGGCGGCGGTGGACAATGAGCAGTTCTTC.

This chain links TRBV7-8 with TRBJ1-5, with TRBD1 as a possible D gene (5 bases). Germline CDR1 is SGHVS and CDR2 is FQNEAQ. The CDR3 spans 14 residues. The ends were cut back, 5 bases at V and 7 bases at J, with 15 bases in the middle. The CDR3 sequence: CASSPQGIQQPQHF. Written as DNA, the CDR3 is TGTGCCAGCAGCCCCCAGGGTATCCAGCAGCCCCAGCATTTT.

This clone was counted between two and nine times. The V and J genes are TRBV5-1 and TRBJ2-1, with D possibly matching TRBD2 (6 bases). Trimming shortened V by 0 bases and J by 7 bases, and 14 bases separated the two germline ends. The CDR3 covers 15 residues. CDR1 SGHRS and CDR2 YFSETQ come from the germline V gene. This CDR3 reads CASSLAGEDRNEQFF. CDR3 bases: TGCGCCAGCAGCTTGGCCGGGGAGGATCGTAATGAGCAGTTCTTC.

This clone is a singleton in its sample. The chain couples TRBV11-1 to TRBJ2-5; 7 bases are a match to TRBD2. Germline V CDR1 and CDR2: SGHAT, FQDESV (reference sequence). The CDR3 is 16 amino acids. V shed 0 bases, J shed 0 bases, and the junction held 4 bases outside the gene matches. The CDR3 region has the DNA TGTGCCAGCAGCTTAGCTCCAGCGGGGAACCAAGAGACCCAGTACTTC. Encoded protein: CASSLAPAGNQETQYF.

The chain is built from TRBV11-1 and TRBJ2-1; D may be TRBD2 (6 bases). V dropped 2 bases and J dropped 2 bases, with 10 bases sitting between them. Germline assignment: CDR1 SGHAT and CDR2 FQDESV (reference sequence). This CDR3 is 15 amino acids long. CDR3 amino acids: CASSLLADTYNEQFF. CDR3 DNA: TGTGCCAGCAGCTTATTAGCGGATACCTACAATGAGCAGTTCTTC.

The V gene is TRBV29-1, the J gene TRBJ2-5; TRBD1 matches at 11 bases. The J call may be faulty, since TRBJ2-7 better matches the DNA end. The germline V gene encodes CDR1 SQVTM and CDR2 ANQGSEA. The CDR3 is 13 amino acids. CDR3 region: CSVERTGGSEQYF. The CDR3, as DNA: TGCAGCGTTGAAAGGACAGGGGGCAGCGAGCAGTACTTC.

The CDR3 DNA follows: TGTGCCAGTACGAAGAAGGTAGCGGGAGGCTCCTACGAGCAGTACTTC. This codes for CASTKKVAGGSYEQYF. The chain employs TRBV2 and TRBJ2-7; 10 nucleotides align to TRBD2. The CDR3 sequence is 16 residues long. The germline CDR1 and CDR2 sequences are SNHLY and FYNNEI. J was trimmed by 0 bases and V by 9 bases; bases with no gene match: 11.

This clone came up a few times. This could be a read error, since a much larger clone is one nucleotide away. In the same sample, other DNA sequences code for this CDR3. This chain connects TRBV5-1 to TRBJ2-1, with 7 nucleotides matching TRBD2. Germline CDR1 reads SGHRS; CDR2 reads YFSETQ. V shed 4 bases, J shed 0 bases, and the junction held 4 bases outside the gene matches. The CDR3 is 15 amino acids. The CDR3 loop reads CASSTSSGSYNEQFF. Written as DNA, the CDR3 is TGCGCCAGCAGCACCTCTAGCGGCTCCTACAATGAGCAGTTCTTC.

This sequence joins TRBV30 and TRBJ2-1, with a possible D match to TRBD1 (6 bases). The length of the CDR3 is 15 residues. CDR1 is GTSNPN and CDR2 is SVGIG in the germline V gene (reference sequence). Trimming shortened V by 2 bases and J by 3 bases, and 14 bases separated the two germline ends. Written as DNA, the CDR3 is TGTGCCTGGAGTAGTTTGGACAGCAACTACAATGAGCAGTTCTTC. Translated: CAWSSLDSNYNEQFF.

The CDR3 nucleotides read TGTGCCAGCTCACCACTGTGGGAAAGGGGGATGAATGAGCAGTTCTTC. Its translation: CASSPLWERGMNEQFF. This chain joins TRBV18 and TRBJ2-1; D is possibly TRBD1 (6 bases). The germline V and J ends were trimmed by 1 base and 7 bases, with 17 bases remaining between them. The CDR3 has 16 residues. Germline loops: CDR1 KGHSH, CDR2 LQKENI. Combining the CDR3 with reference TRBV18 and TRBJ2-1 gives the whole variable domain NAGVMQNPRHLVRRRGQEARLRCSPMKGHSHVYWYRQLPEEGLKFMVYLQKENIIDESGMPKERFSAEFPKEGPSILRIQQVVRGDSAAYFCASSPLWERGMNEQFFGPGTRLTVL.